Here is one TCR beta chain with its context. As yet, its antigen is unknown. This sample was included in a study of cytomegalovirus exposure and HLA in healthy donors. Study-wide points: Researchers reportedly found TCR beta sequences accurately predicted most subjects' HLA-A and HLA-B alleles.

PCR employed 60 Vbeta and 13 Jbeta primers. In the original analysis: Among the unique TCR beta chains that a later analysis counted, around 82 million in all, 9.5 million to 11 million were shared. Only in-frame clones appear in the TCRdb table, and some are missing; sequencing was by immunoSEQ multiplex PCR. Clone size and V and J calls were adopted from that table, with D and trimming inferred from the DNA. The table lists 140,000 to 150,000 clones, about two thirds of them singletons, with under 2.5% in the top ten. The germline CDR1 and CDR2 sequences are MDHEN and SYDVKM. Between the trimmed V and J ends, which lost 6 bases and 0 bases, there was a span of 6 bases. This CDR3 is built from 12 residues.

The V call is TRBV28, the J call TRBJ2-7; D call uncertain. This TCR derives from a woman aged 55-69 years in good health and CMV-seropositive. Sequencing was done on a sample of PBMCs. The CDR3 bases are TGTGCCAGCAGCGTCGTCTCCTACGAGCAGTACTTC. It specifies CASSVVSYEQYF. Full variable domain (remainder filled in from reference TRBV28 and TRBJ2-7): DVKVTQSSRYLVKRTGEKVFLECVQDMDHENMFWYRQDPGLGLRLIYFSYDVKMKEKGDIPEGYSVSREKKERFSLILESASTNQTSMYLCASSVVSYEQYFGPGTRLTVT.